Listed below are T cell receptor beta chains from one sample, sequenced in a study of blood T cell repertoires in COVID-19. The method was immunoSEQ multiplex PCR; TCRdb's version includes in-frame clones alone and lacks a portion of them. The table records 250,000 or so clones, less than 90% of them present only once. Specimen: peripheral blood. The origin of the receptors is a man aged 25-40 years with active or convalescent COVID-19. The CDR3 runs from the conserved cysteine through the conserved F or W. A D gene is named only where the DNA matches it firmly. Part of the rows lack a size; the others show once, few, many or a class for expanded clones.

j_call clone_size d_call v_call cdr3_aa
TRBJ1-2 - - TRBV11-2 CASSRATAPYGYTF
TRBJ2-7 - - TRBV7-9 CASGAGFYEQYF
TRBJ1-3 few - TRBV5-6 CASSPTEGLIGNTIYF
TRBJ1-2 - TRBD1 TRBV2 CASSESGQGHGYTF
TRBJ2-7 - - TRBV9 CASSPRDSPGEQYF
TRBJ2-2 - - TRBV19 CASRDSTGELFF
TRBJ1-6 - - TRBV28 CASSLYGNSPLHF
TRBJ1-2 - - TRBV5-1 CASSLDSGYTF
TRBJ1-1 - - TRBV11-2 CASSSENRVATEAFF
TRBJ2-5 - - TRBV3-1/TRBV3-2 CASSQATGEGETQYF
TRBJ2-2 few TRBD2 TRBV2 CASSPPGLAGGQPGELFF
TRBJ1-2 - - TRBV6-6 CASSYSNGWGYTF
TRBJ2-3 - TRBD1 TRBV29-1 CSVAGGSTDTQYF
TRBJ2-3 - TRBD2 TRBV4-3 CASSQEASGGEVSTDTQYF
TRBJ1-4 - - TRBV29-1 CSVGLSGAANEKLFF
TRBJ1-6 - - TRBV7-2 CASGDLTDFPSPLHF
TRBJ1-3 - TRBD1 TRBV19 CASSDRGSSGNTIYF
TRBJ2-2 - - TRBV6-5 CASSPGLTGELFF
TRBJ1-3 - TRBD1 TRBV19 CATLTGSPGNTIYF
TRBJ2-4 - - TRBV5-6 CASSFTGGLLQYF